This T cell receptor beta chain originates from a study of blood T cells in healthy people across ages. Study background: Per every two T cells, about one barcoded beta molecule was captured by template switching.

Each donor gave approximately 9.7 milliliters of peripheral blood. Trimming left V 3 bases short and J 6 bases short, with 14 bases between. Germline V gives CDR1 SGHTA, CDR2 FQGTGA. The CDR3 sequence is 14 residues long. PCR was performed a second time for 7 to 11 cycles using a sample-barcoded 5' primer and a J-beta primer mix. Each cDNA molecule received a tag from a template-switch adaptor that had 12 random nucleotides. Every sample returned 2.5 million or more CDR3-containing paired-end reads. Using its own MiXCR run on the 5' RACE reads, TCRdb lists one record per CDR3 protein. The sample holds under 950,000 distinct CDR3 sequences, roughly 20% seen once.

Sequencing input: blood. This TCR was sampled from a man aged 65 to 79 in good health. This chain connects TRBV7-3 to TRBJ1-1, with a tentative D call TRBD1 (5 bases). CDR3 sequence (DNA): TGTGCCAGCAGCTTTGGGGGTCGGGGGTCTGAAGCTTTCTTT. Translating gives CASSFGGRGSEAFF.